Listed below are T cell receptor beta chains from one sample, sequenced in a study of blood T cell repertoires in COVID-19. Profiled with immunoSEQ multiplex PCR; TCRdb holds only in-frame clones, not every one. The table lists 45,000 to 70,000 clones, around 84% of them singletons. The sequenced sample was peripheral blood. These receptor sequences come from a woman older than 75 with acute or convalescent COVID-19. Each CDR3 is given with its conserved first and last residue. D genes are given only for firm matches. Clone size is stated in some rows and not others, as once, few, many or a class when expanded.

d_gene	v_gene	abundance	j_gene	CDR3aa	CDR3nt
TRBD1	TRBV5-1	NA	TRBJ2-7	CASSSTGDNYEQYF	TGCGCCAGCAGCTCGACAGGGGATAACTACGAGCAGTACTTC
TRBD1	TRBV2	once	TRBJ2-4	CATTGTVKNIQYF	TGTGCCACAACCGGGACAGTCAAAAACATTCAGTACTTC
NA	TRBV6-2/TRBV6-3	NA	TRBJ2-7	CASSVTGDSYEQYF	TGTGCCAGCAGTGTGACTGGAGACTCCTACGAGCAGTACTTC
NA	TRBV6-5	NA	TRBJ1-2	CASSYRGSEGYTF	TGTGCCAGCAGTTACAGGGGAAGCGAGGGCTACACCTTC
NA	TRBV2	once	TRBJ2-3	CASSTAGTTDTQYF	TGTGCCAGCTCTACTGCGGGAACCACAGATACGCAGTATTTT
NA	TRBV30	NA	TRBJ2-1	CAWSPNDYNEQFF	TGTGCCTGGAGCCCTAACGATTACAATGAGCAGTTCTTC
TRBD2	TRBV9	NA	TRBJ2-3	CASSVLAGHTDTQYF	TGTGCCAGCAGCGTTTTAGCGGGGCACACAGATACGCAGTATTTT
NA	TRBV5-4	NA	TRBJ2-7	CASSLDGGAANEQYF	TGTGCCAGCAGCTTGGATGGGGGGGCCGCAAACGAGCAGTACTTC
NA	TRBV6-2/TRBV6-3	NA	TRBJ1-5	CASSPRHHSNQPQHF	TGTGCCAGCAGCCCCCGACACCATAGCAATCAGCCCCAGCATTTT
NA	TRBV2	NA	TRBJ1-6	CASERTVLNSPLHF	TGTGCCAGCGAGCGGACAGTCCTAAATTCACCCCTCCACTTT
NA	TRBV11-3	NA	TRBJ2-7	CASSSVYSYEQYF	TGTGCCAGCAGCTCCGTGTATTCCTACGAGCAGTACTTC
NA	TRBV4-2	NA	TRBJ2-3	CASSQDLFVSGLITSTDTQYF	TGTGCCAGCAGCCAAGATCTTTTCGTTTCGGGACTGATCACTAGCACAGATACGCAGTATTTT
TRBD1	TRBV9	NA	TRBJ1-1	CASSPGQGNPEAFF	TGTGCCAGCAGCCCAGGACAGGGGAACCCTGAAGCTTTCTTT
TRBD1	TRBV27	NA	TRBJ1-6	CASRTGGVGNSPLHF	TGTGCCAGCAGAACAGGGGGCGTAGGGAATTCACCCCTCCACTTT
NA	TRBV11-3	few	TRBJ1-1	CASSLEFEANTEAFF	TGTGCCAGCAGCCTCGAGTTTGAAGCGAACACTGAAGCTTTCTTT
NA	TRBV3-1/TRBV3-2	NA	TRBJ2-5	CASSQDIKVGTQYF	TGTGCCAGCAGTCAGGACATAAAGGTGGGGACCCAGTACTTC
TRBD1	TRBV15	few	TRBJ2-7	CATSTRPTGVSYEQYF	TGTGCCACCAGCACTCGACCGACAGGGGTTTCCTACGAGCAGTACTTC
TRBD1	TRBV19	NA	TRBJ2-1	CASSQQGAGYNEQFF	TGTGCCAGTAGTCAACAGGGGGCTGGTTACAATGAGCAGTTCTTC
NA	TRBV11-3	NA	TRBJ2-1	CASSLDGRAYNEQFF	TGTGCCAGCAGCTTAGACGGTAGAGCCTACAATGAGCAGTTCTTC